One and the same sample provided the 26 T cell receptor beta chains below, sequenced in a study of T cells of healthy individuals. TCRdb recomputed calls from the 5' RACE reads with MiXCR, one row per CDR3 protein. Of tens of thousands of distinct CDR3 sequences listed, 5% are singletons. The receptors stem from a female donor in good health.

This clonotype was seen at least ten times. The rearrangement joins TRBV2 to TRBJ2-1; a possible D gene is TRBD2 (5 bases). The CDR3 is 15 residues long. CDR1 and CDR2 from the germline V gene are SNHLY and FYNNEI. Trimming stripped 1 base from V and 2 bases from J, with 9 bases between. In DNA form, the CDR3 reads TGTGCCAGCAGTGAAGGGCAGAGGGCCTACAATGAGCAGTTCTTC. Translation gives CASSEGQRAYNEQFF.

This clonotype was counted ten times or more. V usage is TRBV3-1 and J usage is TRBJ2-1; D uncertain. V shed 0 bases and J shed 1 base, with 10 bases lying between them. This CDR3 spans 16 amino acids. Germline lookup yields CDR1 LGHDT and CDR2 YNNKEL (reference sequence). For the CDR3, the DNA is TGTGCCAGCAGCCAAGATGGTAGTGGTTCCTACAATGAGCAGTTCTTC. Protein: CASSQDGSGSYNEQFF.

The V gene is TRBV7-9, the J gene TRBJ2-2, with D maybe TRBD2 (5 bases). The germline V gene has CDR1 SEHNR and CDR2 FQNEAQ (reference sequence). The V end was cut by 5 bases, the J end by 10 bases, with 17 bases between. This CDR3 is 14 amino acids long. CDR3: CASSPILVIQELFF. The CDR3 nucleotides are TGTGCCAGCAGCCCCATACTAGTCATTCAGGAGCTGTTTTTT.

This clonotype has more than one count but fewer than ten. The chain has TRBV7-3 and TRBJ2-2, with TRBD1 matching over 8 bases. The CDR3 is 14 residues long. J gave up 6 bases and V 3 bases, and 3 bases lay outside the gene matches. Germline CDR1 reads SGHTA; CDR2 reads FQGTGA. CDR3 protein: CASSFQGAAGELFF. The CDR3 DNA sequence: TGTGCCAGCAGCTTCCAGGGGGCTGCCGGGGAGCTGTTTTTT. The full variable domain, completed using reference TRBV7-3 and TRBJ2-2, is GAGVSQTPSNKVTEKGKYVELRCDPISGHTALYWYRQSLGQGPEFLIYFQGTGAADDSGLPNDRFFAVRPEGSVSTLKIQRTERGDSAVYLCASSFQGAAGELFFGEGSRLTVL.

This clonotype was recorded at least ten times. This chain joins TRBV5-4 and TRBJ1-2, with D maybe TRBD1 (5 bases). The CDR3 totals 14 residues. V lost 4 bases and J 3 bases, leaving 13 bases between the germline ends. Germline CDR1 and CDR2: SGHNT and YYREEE (reference sequence). CDR3 coding DNA: TGTGCCAGCAGCCCAGAGGAGGGGTACTATGGCTACACCTTC. Amino acids: CASSPEEGYYGYTF.

This clonotype was recorded many times. CDR3 nucleotides: TGTGCCAGCAGCTCCAGGGCGCTGAACACTGAAGCTTTCTTT. Translated: CASSSRALNTEAFF. The rearrangement uses TRBV28 and TRBJ1-1; D perhaps matches TRBD1 (5 bases). CDR1 is MDHEN, CDR2 SYDVKM, per germline. The CDR3 contains 14 residues. V gave up 6 bases and J gave up 0 bases, with 11 bases separating them. The complete variable domain, with remaining parts taken from reference TRBV28 and TRBJ1-1, reads DVKVTQSSRYLVKRTGEKVFLECVQDMDHENMFWYRQDPGLGLRLIYFSYDVKMKEKGDIPEGYSVSREKKERFSLILESASTNQTSMYLCASSSRALNTEAFFGQGTRLTVV.

This clonotype showed up just a few times. The J gene is TRBJ1-1, the V gene TRBV6-5, with a possible D match to TRBD1 (6 bases). Germline V gives CDR1 MNHEY, CDR2 SVGAGI. The CDR3 totals 14 residues. The V gene lost 0 bases and the J gene lost 10 bases, with 15 bases spanning the gap. In DNA form, the CDR3 reads TGTGCCAGCAGTTACTCGAGGCTTGCAGGGGCAGCTTTCTTT. Translating gives CASSYSRLAGAAFF.

The V and J genes are TRBV9 and TRBJ2-5; 10 bases fit TRBD2. J was trimmed by 5 bases and V by 2 bases; bases with no gene match: 9. The CDR3 is made up of 16 amino acids. CDR1 and CDR2 from the germline V gene are SGDLS and YYNGEE. In nucleotides, the CDR3 is TGTGCCAGCAGCGTCGATGCTAGCGGGAGTGGGGAGACCCAGTACTTC. Translating it yields CASSVDASGSGETQYF.

This clonotype was detected ten times or more. The chain joins TRBV7-3 to TRBJ2-3; D not resolved. The germline CDR1 and CDR2 sequences are SGHTA and FQGTGA. The V and J ends lost 4 bases and 2 bases respectively, with 7 bases between them. The CDR3 runs to 13 residues. CDR3 protein: CASSSQLTDTQYF. The CDR3 DNA reads as TGTGCCAGCAGCTCCCAGCTCACAGATACGCAGTATTTT. The whole variable domain, filled in from reference TRBV7-3 and TRBJ2-3, reads GAGVSQTPSNKVTEKGKYVELRCDPISGHTALYWYRQSLGQGPEFLIYFQGTGAADDSGLPNDRFFAVRPEGSVSTLKIQRTERGDSAVYLCASSSQLTDTQYFGPGTRLTVL.

J is TRBJ1-2 and V is TRBV6-1; the match to TRBD1 covers 7 bases. Looked up from germline, CDR1 is MNHNS and CDR2 is SASEGT. This CDR3 comprises 13 residues. Trimming cost V 2 bases and J 6 bases; bases outside gene matches: 3. The CDR3 nucleotides read TGTGCCAGCAGTGAAAGGGGGCAGGATGGCTACACCTTC. Its protein product is CASSERGQDGYTF.

The V gene is TRBV7-9, the J gene TRBJ1-1; D might be TRBD1 (6 bases). The germline V gene encodes CDR1 SEHNR and CDR2 FQNEAQ (reference sequence). The CDR3 loop spans 16 amino acids. The germline V and J ends were trimmed by 1 base and 2 bases, with 14 bases remaining between them. The CDR3 DNA reads as TGTGCCAGCAGCTTAGTCGACGGCAGGGGAAACACTGAAGCTTTCTTT. It encodes CASSLVDGRGNTEAFF.

In this sample, this clonotype turned up many times. V gene TRBV30 combines with J gene TRBJ1-1; D possibly corresponds to TRBD1 (5 bases). The germline V gene has CDR1 GTSNPN and CDR2 SVGIG (reference sequence). The CDR3 is made up of 14 amino acids. Trimming cost V 3 bases and J 2 bases, with 13 bases left between them. CDR3 sequence reads: CAWRWGGFNTEAFF. Written as DNA, the CDR3 is TGTGCCTGGAGGTGGGGGGGATTTAACACTGAAGCTTTCTTT.

This clonotype was seen a handful of times. V usage is TRBV25-1 and J usage is TRBJ1-1; D uncertain. Germline loops: CDR1 MGHDK, CDR2 SYGVNS. The V end was cut by 1 base, the J end by 5 bases, with 17 bases between. CDR3 length: 16 residues. The CDR3 reads CASSELEQGLGTEAFF. CDR3 sequence (DNA): TGTGCCAGCAGTGAATTAGAGCAAGGACTGGGAACTGAAGCTTTCTTT.

This clonotype occurred a few times. The CDR3 region is CASSVTLAKNIQYF. CDR3 nucleotides: TGTGCCAGCAGCGTAACGCTAGCCAAAAACATTCAGTACTTC. The V call is TRBV6-1, the J call TRBJ2-4; the D is unclear. V was cut by 6 bases and J by 0 bases, with 9 bases left in between. This CDR3 region has 14 residues. The V gene's germline CDR1 is MNHNS and CDR2 SASEGT.

This clonotype has ten or more counts. This rearrangement joins TRBV28 to TRBJ1-1, with 7 bases aligning to TRBD1. The CDR3 has 16 amino acids. The germline V gene has CDR1 MDHEN and CDR2 SYDVKM. Trimming took 5 bases from V and 1 from J; bases not matched to a gene: 10. CDR3 amino acids: CASSPRQGFANTEAFF. CDR3 bases: TGTGCCAGCAGTCCACGACAGGGCTTCGCGAACACTGAAGCTTTCTTT.

V usage is TRBV4-3 and J usage is TRBJ2-3; D is tentatively TRBD1 or TRBD2 (5 bases each). CDR1 is LGHNA and CDR2 is YSLEER in the germline V gene. This CDR3 has 14 residues. With 3 bases removed from V and 4 bases from J, the gap between germline ends came to 11 bases. The CDR3 coding sequence is TGCGCCAGCAGCCAGGGGCGAGGGCCAGATACGCAGTATTTT. Amino acid sequence: CASSQGRGPDTQYF.

This clonotype was observed at least ten times. This sequence joins TRBV19 and TRBJ1-1, with 7 bases identical to TRBD1. V trimming: 2 bases; J trimming: 5 bases; junction bases outside the gene matches: 5. Looked up from germline, CDR1 is LNHDA and CDR2 is SQIVND (reference sequence). The CDR3 spans 14 residues. The DNA for the CDR3 is TGTGCCAGTAGTATATCGACAGGGTGGACTGAAGCTTTCTTT. It translates to CASSISTGWTEAFF. The whole variable domain, remainder taken from reference TRBV19 and TRBJ1-1, is DGGITQSPKYLFRKEGQNVTLSCEQNLNHDAMYWYRQDPGQGLRLIYYSQIVNDFQKGDIAEGYSVSREKKESFPLTVTSAQKNPTAFYLCASSISTGWTEAFFGQGTRLTVV.

V gene TRBV7-9 combines with J gene TRBJ2-1; D gene ambiguous. V lost 8 bases and J lost 6, with 17 bases in between. The germline gives CDR1 SEHNR, CDR2 FQNEAQ (reference sequence). The CDR3 extends over 14 amino acids. CDR3 DNA: TGTGCCAGCGCTCCTCCTAGGGTGCGCAATGAGCAGTTCTTC. Its translation: CASAPPRVRNEQFF.

This clonotype came up many times. This chain uses TRBV7-2 with TRBJ2-7, with D perhaps TRBD2 (5 bases). Germline-derived CDR1 and CDR2 are SGHTA and FQGNSA. The V end lost 5 bases, the J end lost 9 bases, and 11 bases lay between the germline ends. CDR3 size: 11 residues. CDR3: CASSAGLLQYF. Here the CDR3 DNA reads TGTGCCAGCAGCGCAGGACTGTTGCAGTACTTC.

In its sample, this clonotype was seen a few times. The CDR3 is CAWKPAFLAFF. CDR3 sequence (DNA): TGTGCCTGGAAGCCGGCCTTTTTAGCTTTCTTT. J is TRBJ1-1 and V is TRBV30; D gene ambiguous. Germline lookup yields CDR1 GTSNPN and CDR2 SVGIG (reference sequence). The CDR3 consists of 11 residues. The ends were cut back, 4 bases at V and 10 bases at J, with 13 bases in the middle.

This clonotype was counted many times. The rearrangement links TRBV29-1 to TRBJ2-2; D uncertain. Trimming left V 1 base short and J 1 base short, with 13 bases between. Germline CDR1 reads SQVTM; CDR2 reads ANQGSEA. The CDR3 runs to 16 residues. The CDR3 nucleotides read TGCAGCGTTGAAGGTCAGAGGACCTTGAACACCGGGGAGCTGTTTTTT. Translation gives CSVEGQRTLNTGELFF.

This clonotype occurred many times. The chain is built from TRBV5-4 and TRBJ2-2; tentatively, D is TRBD1 (5 bases). V was shortened by 2 bases and J by 4 bases, with 18 bases between the two germline ends. Germline V gives CDR1 SGHNT, CDR2 YYREEE (reference sequence). The CDR3 has 17 amino acids. As DNA, the CDR3 is TGTGCCAGCAGCTTAATGGCCCACCAGGGCCGCACCGGGGAGCTGTTTTTT. Translated, it gives CASSLMAHQGRTGELFF.

This clonotype has a count of ten or more. This chain uses TRBV18 with TRBJ1-1; D unclear. This CDR3 region has 12 residues. Germline V gives CDR1 KGHSH, CDR2 LQKENI. Trimming took 2 bases from V and 5 from J, leaving 6 bases between them. CDR3 protein: CASSPGYTEAFF. CDR3 nucleotide sequence: TGTGCCAGCTCACCAGGGTATACTGAAGCTTTCTTT.

This clonotype appeared many times. The rearrangement joins TRBV9 to TRBJ1-2; no definite D call. In germline, CDR1 is SGDLS, CDR2 YYNGEE. The CDR3 length is 14 residues. Trimming removed 7 bases at V and 2 bases at J, with 15 bases between. The CDR3 is CASGTDPPNYGYTF. CDR3 in DNA: TGTGCCAGCGGCACGGACCCACCCAACTATGGCTACACCTTC.

This clonotype was observed at least ten times. This chain connects TRBV7-2 to TRBJ2-3; 9 nucleotides match TRBD1. The length of the CDR3 is 21 residues. V shed 6 bases, J shed 0 bases, and the junction held 22 bases outside the gene matches. Germline CDR1 reads SGHTA; CDR2 reads FQGNSA. This CDR3 is CASRRNLFRDRVGLSTDTQYF. In DNA, the CDR3 is TGTGCCAGCAGGCGTAACCTCTTCCGGGACAGGGTTGGGTTAAGCACAGATACGCAGTATTTT.

This clonotype was detected ten times or more. The chain is built from TRBV12-3 or TRBV12-4 and TRBJ2-3; 8 bases line up with TRBD2. Losses at the gene ends were 6 bases for V and 6 bases for J; bases not matched to a gene: 5. This CDR3 comprises 13 residues. CDR3 in DNA: TGTGCCAGCAGAGTTAGCGGGATTGATACGCAGTATTTT. Translating gives CASRVSGIDTQYF.